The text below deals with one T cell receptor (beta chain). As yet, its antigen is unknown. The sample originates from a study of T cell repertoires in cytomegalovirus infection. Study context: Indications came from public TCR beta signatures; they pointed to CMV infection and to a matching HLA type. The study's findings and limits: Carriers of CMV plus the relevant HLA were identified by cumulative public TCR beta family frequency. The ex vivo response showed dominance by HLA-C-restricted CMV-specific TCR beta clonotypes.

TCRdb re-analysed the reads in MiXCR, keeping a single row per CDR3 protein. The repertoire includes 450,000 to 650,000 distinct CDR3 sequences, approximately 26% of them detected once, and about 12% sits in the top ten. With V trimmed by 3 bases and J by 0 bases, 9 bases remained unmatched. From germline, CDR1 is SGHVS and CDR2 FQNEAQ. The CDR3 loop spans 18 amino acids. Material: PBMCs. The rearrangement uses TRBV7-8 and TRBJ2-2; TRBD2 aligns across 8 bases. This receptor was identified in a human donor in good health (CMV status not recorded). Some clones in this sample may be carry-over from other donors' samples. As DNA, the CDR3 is TGTGCCAGCAGCTTTGGTGTAACTAGCGGAGCGAACACCGGGGAGCTGTTTTTT. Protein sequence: CASSFGVTSGANTGELFF.